The 31 T cell receptor beta chains below all came from one sample that was sequenced in a study of blood T cell repertoires in COVID-19. Libraries were prepared by immunoSEQ multiplex PCR; TCRdb keeps only in-frame clonotypes and omits some of them. Seen here are about 98,000 clones, about 85% observed once, and the top ten hold roughly a tenth. Material for sequencing was peripheral blood. These TCRs come from a woman at least 80 years old with acute or convalescent COVID-19.

The rearrangement links TRBV30 to TRBJ1-1; a possible D gene is TRBD1 (6 bases). The CDR3 runs 14 residues. The germline V and J ends were trimmed by 0 bases and 5 bases, with 13 bases remaining between them. Germline V gene lookup returns CDR1 GTSNPN and CDR2 SVGIG (reference sequence). CDR3: CAWSVLGAGTEAFF. CDR3 DNA sequence: TGTGCCTGGAGTGTACTGGGGGCTGGGACTGAAGCTTTCTTT.

The chain is built from TRBV6-5 and TRBJ1-6, with 10 bases fitting TRBD1. CDR3 length equals 15 residues. J gave up 6 bases and V 7 bases, and 6 bases lay outside the gene matches. Germline V gene sequence: CDR1 MNHEY, CDR2 SVGAGI. CDR3 in amino acids: CASNNRDRGNSPLHF. The CDR3 DNA follows: TGTGCCAGCAATAACCGGGACAGGGGTAATTCACCCCTCCACTTT.

The chain links TRBV29-1 to TRBJ1-2, with TRBD1 identical over 8 bases. The CDR3 runs 12 residues. The germline V gene encodes CDR1 SQVTM and CDR2 ANQGSEA. In DNA, the CDR3 is TGCAGTGTGGACAGGGAGGTGGAAGGCTACACCTTC. Its protein is CSVDREVEGYTF.

The V gene is TRBV27, the J gene TRBJ1-6; 9 nucleotides agree with TRBD1. Germline CDR1 reads MNHEY; CDR2 reads SMNVEV (reference sequence). This CDR3 has 14 amino acids. Trimming took 6 bases from V and 13 from J; bases not matched to a gene: 10. CDR3 DNA sequence: TGTGCCAGCAGAACCGGGACAGGGAGAATTCCCCTCCACTTT. Translating it yields CASRTGTGRIPLHF.

The rearrangement joins TRBV4-1 to TRBJ1-5; D may be TRBD1 (5 bases). Trimming removed 0 bases from V and 5 bases from J, with 8 bases in between. The CDR3 loop spans 14 amino acids. Germline V gene sequence: CDR1 MGHRA, CDR2 YSYEKL. The CDR3 bases are TGCGCCAGCAGCCAAGATGCAGGGTATCAGCCCCAGCATTTT. Residues: CASSQDAGYQPQHF.

The CDR3 spells CASGPGGSNTGELFF. The CDR3 DNA sequence: TGTGCCAGCGGGCCGGGGGGCTCGAACACCGGGGAGCTGTTTTTT. The rearrangement joins TRBV2 to TRBJ2-2; possibly TRBD2 for D (7 bases). This CDR3 spans 15 amino acids. The germline V and J ends were trimmed by 8 bases and 0 bases, with 13 bases remaining between them. Per germline, CDR1 SNHLY and CDR2 FYNNEI. Based on the CDR3 plus reference TRBV2 and TRBJ2-2, the full variable domain is EPEVTQTPSHQVTQMGQEVILRCVPISNHLYFYWYRQILGQKVEFLVSFYNNEISEKSEIFDDQFSVERPDGSNFTLKIRSTKLEDSAMYFCASGPGGSNTGELFFGEGSRLTVL.

J is TRBJ1-2 and V is TRBV3-1 (or the pseudogene TRBV3-2), with 8 positions matching TRBD1. Germline lookup yields CDR1 LGHDT and CDR2 YNNKEL (reference sequence). V lost 4 bases to trimming and J lost 8 bases; unmatched junction nucleotides: 6. This CDR3 has 13 amino acids. The CDR3 region is CASSPTTGAGYTF. Written as DNA, the CDR3 is TGTGCCAGCAGCCCCACGACAGGGGCAGGCTACACCTTC.

The genes are TRBV10-3 and TRBJ2-3; TRBD1 aligns across 10 bases. Germline V CDR1 and CDR2: ENHRY, SYGVKD. V shed 3 bases, J shed 4 bases, and the junction held 7 bases outside the gene matches. This CDR3 is built from 16 residues. The CDR3 spells CAISETGTGAADTQYF. The CDR3 region has the DNA TGTGCCATCAGTGAAACCGGGACAGGGGCAGCAGATACGCAGTATTTT.

The chain joins TRBV27 to TRBJ1-1; no reliable D call. CDR1 and CDR2 (germline): MNHEY, SMNVEV (reference sequence). The V end was cut by 4 bases, the J end by 0 bases, with 12 bases between. CDR3 length: 15 residues. Here the CDR3 reads CASSSPPGMNTEAFF. In DNA form, the CDR3 reads TGTGCCAGCAGTTCCCCCCCAGGAATGAACACTGAAGCTTTCTTT.

This chain connects TRBV18 to TRBJ1-6, with 7 bases matching TRBD1. This CDR3 region has 16 residues. Germline loops: CDR1 KGHSH, CDR2 LQKENI. V trimming: 3 bases; J trimming: 8 bases; junction bases outside the gene matches: 10. CDR3 sequence: CASSPEGQPSDSPLHF. DNA of the CDR3: TGTGCCAGCTCACCGGAGGGACAGCCATCCGATTCACCCCTCCACTTT.

The chain couples TRBV3-1 (or the pseudogene TRBV3-2) to TRBJ1-5; 8 positions match TRBD1. The CDR3 totals 16 residues. Trimming removed 4 bases from V and 0 bases from J; junction bases left unmatched: 5. In germline, CDR1 is LGHDT, CDR2 YNNKEL (reference sequence). DNA for the CDR3: TGTGCCAGCAGCCCACAGGGGGGGTATAGCAATCAGCCCCAGCATTTT. Translation: CASSPQGGYSNQPQHF.

The chain recombines TRBV11-2 with TRBJ2-5; D might be TRBD1 (5 bases). V lost 0 bases, J lost 5 bases, and 10 bases lay in between. This CDR3 has 14 residues. CDR1 is SGHAT and CDR2 is FQNNGV in the germline V gene. In DNA, the CDR3 is TGTGCCAGCAGCTTAGAAACAGGAAGGGAGACCCAGTACTTC. Its protein product is CASSLETGRETQYF.

The chain couples TRBV6-5 to TRBJ2-1, with 8 bases fitting TRBD1. Germline V gene data show CDR1 as MNHEY and CDR2 as SVGAGI. Unmatched junction bases numbered 2, after V lost 2 bases and J lost 5 bases. The CDR3 has 14 residues. In nucleotides, the CDR3 is TGTGCCAGCAGTTACGGACAGGGTAACAATGAGCAGTTCTTC. This gives the protein CASSYGQGNNEQFF.

This sequence joins TRBV5-4 and TRBJ1-1, with D perhaps matching TRBD1 (5 bases). Germline CDR1 SGHNT, CDR2 YYREEE (reference sequence). This CDR3 comprises 16 residues. With 2 bases removed from V and 1 base from J, the gap between germline ends came to 15 bases. CDR3: CASSFGGSPGNTEAFF. Written as DNA, the CDR3 is TGTGCCAGCAGCTTCGGGGGGAGCCCCGGGAACACTGAAGCTTTCTTT.

The chain joins TRBV5-1 to TRBJ1-4, with 10 bases matching TRBD1. The V gene end was trimmed by 6 bases and the J gene end by 10 bases; junction bases not matched to a gene: 9. This CDR3 has 14 residues. CDR1 SGHRS and CDR2 YFSETQ come from the germline V gene. The CDR3 sequence: CASKTGTGAAKLFF. CDR3 DNA sequence: TGCGCCAGCAAGACAGGGACAGGGGCTGCAAAACTGTTTTTT.

The chain links TRBV9 to TRBJ2-3; D is perhaps TRBD2 (5 bases). There are 14 residues in the CDR3. V was shortened by 4 bases and J by 2 bases, with 11 bases between the two germline ends. Germline values: CDR1 SGDLS, CDR2 YYNGEE. For the CDR3, the DNA is TGTGCCAGCAGCTCCGGGGATCTCACAGATACGCAGTATTTT. This translates into CASSSGDLTDTQYF.

V gene TRBV6-5 combines with J gene TRBJ1-4, with D possibly matching TRBD1 (5 bases). The V gene lost 6 bases and the J gene lost 7 bases, with 12 bases spanning the gap. CDR3 length equals 13 residues. The V gene's germline CDR1 is MNHEY and CDR2 SVGAGI. The CDR3: CASRAGVAEKLFF. CDR3 nucleotides: TGTGCCAGCAGGGCGGGGGTGGCTGAAAAACTGTTTTTT.

This chain links TRBV7-2 with TRBJ2-7; TRBD2 agrees at 7 bases. V lost 3 bases and J lost 2; bases outside the gene matches: 4. CDR1 and CDR2 (germline): SGHTA, FQGNSA. This CDR3 is built from 14 residues. CDR3 loop: CASSFQRGPYEQYF. In nucleotides, the CDR3 is TGTGCCAGCAGCTTCCAGCGGGGTCCCTACGAGCAGTACTTC.

Comment on this clone: The sample holds other DNA sequences that translate to the same CDR3. The rearrangement joins TRBV28 to TRBJ2-3, with a tentative D call TRBD2 (7 bases). The germline V gene has CDR1 MDHEN and CDR2 SYDVKM. The CDR3 has 15 amino acids. The V and J ends lost 2 bases and 4 bases respectively, with 13 bases between them. CDR3 residues: CASSLRGGGADTQYF. CDR3 DNA sequence: TGTGCCAGCAGTTTACGAGGGGGGGGTGCAGATACGCAGTATTTT.

V and J are TRBV6-2 or TRBV6-3 and TRBJ1-1; TRBD1 agrees at 9 bases. The germline V gene has CDR1 MNHEY and CDR2 SVGEGT. J was trimmed by 13 bases and V by 2 bases; bases with no gene match: 8. The CDR3 sequence is 13 residues long. CDR3 coding DNA: TGTGCCAGCAGTTACGGGACAGGGTTTCTCGTTTTCTTT. It specifies CASSYGTGFLVFF.

The rearrangement links TRBV18 to TRBJ2-5, with 7 positions matching TRBD2. CDR3 length: 14 residues. CDR1 and CDR2 from the germline V gene are KGHSH and LQKENI. The junction had 5 bases not matched to a gene; V was cut back by 1 base and J by 6 bases. DNA of the CDR3: TGTGCCAGCTCACCACTGAGGGAGGGAAAGACCCAGTACTTC. This encodes CASSPLREGKTQYF.

This chain joins TRBV30 and TRBJ1-3; 7 nucleotides line up with TRBD1. V trimming: 3 bases; J trimming: 9 bases; junction bases outside the gene matches: 5. The CDR3 spans 12 residues. The germline CDR1 and CDR2 sequences are GTSNPN and SVGIG (reference sequence). CDR3 in DNA: TGTGCCTGGAGCCAAGGGGGCGGCACCATATATTTT. It yields the protein CAWSQGGGTIYF.

The V call is TRBV30, the J call TRBJ2-7; 8 bases match TRBD1. The V gene end was trimmed by 0 bases and the J gene end by 5 bases; junction bases not matched to a gene: 6. CDR1 and CDR2 from the germline V gene are GTSNPN and SVGIG (reference sequence). The CDR3 is made up of 14 amino acids. The CDR3 protein is CAWSVSDRADEQYF. The CDR3 DNA follows: TGTGCCTGGAGTGTGTCGGACAGGGCCGACGAGCAGTACTTC.

The rearrangement uses TRBV15 and TRBJ1-3, with D tentatively TRBD1 (5 bases). CDR1 is LNHNV, CDR2 YYDKDF, per germline (reference sequence). Deletions cut 1 base from V and 0 bases from J, with 10 bases between. The CDR3 is 16 amino acids. Here the CDR3 DNA reads TGTGCCACCAGCAGAGGCGACAGATCCTCTGGAAACACCATATATTTT. Protein sequence: CATSRGDRSSGNTIYF. Combining the CDR3 with reference TRBV15 and TRBJ1-3 gives the whole variable domain DAMVIQNPRYQVTQFGKPVTLSCSQTLNHNVMYWYQQKSSQAPKLLFHYYDKDFNNEADTPDNFQSRRPNTSFCFLDIRSPGLGDTAMYLCATSRGDRSSGNTIYFGEGSWLTVV.

This clone was recorded once. This chain uses TRBV30 with TRBJ1-5; 11 nucleotides align to TRBD1. The CDR3 covers 16 residues. V shed 3 bases and J 2 bases; nucleotides not matched to a gene: 6. In germline, CDR1 is GTSNPN, CDR2 SVGIG (reference sequence). This CDR3 reads CAWSPGTGGGNQPQHF. The CDR3 nucleotides are TGTGCCTGGAGCCCCGGGACAGGGGGAGGCAATCAGCCCCAGCATTTT.

The chain carries TRBV29-1 and TRBJ2-2, with 8 bases identical to TRBD1. From germline, CDR1 is SQVTM and CDR2 ANQGSEA. V shed 4 bases, J shed 5 bases, and the junction held 6 bases outside the gene matches. The CDR3 covers 14 residues. CDR3 nucleotide sequence: TGCAGCGTTGGTTCAGGGGGCCGGACCGGGGAGCTGTTTTTT. The encoded protein is CSVGSGGRTGELFF.

V usage is TRBV24-1 and J usage is TRBJ2-5; the match to TRBD1 covers 10 bases. Germline values: CDR1 KGHDR, CDR2 SFDVKD. The length of the CDR3 is 18 residues. V dropped 4 bases and J dropped 4; count of bases not matched to a gene: 14. The chain's CDR3 is CATSDPSGQGKGRETQYF. CDR3 DNA: TGTGCCACCAGTGACCCGTCGGGACAGGGGAAGGGTCGAGAGACCCAGTACTTC.

The CDR3 region is CASGVRDTNSGNTIYF. The CDR3, as DNA: TGTGCCAGTGGTGTCCGGGACACGAACTCTGGAAACACCATATATTTT. The chain is built from TRBV19 and TRBJ1-3; D perhaps matches TRBD1 (6 bases). Germline loops: CDR1 LNHDA, CDR2 SQIVND (reference sequence). The CDR3 loop spans 16 amino acids. V was clipped by 8 bases and J by 0 bases, with 17 bases between them.

The chain has TRBV7-9 and TRBJ1-2; 8 bases fit TRBD1. V lost 5 bases and J lost 4; bases outside the gene matches: 12. Germline assignment: CDR1 SEHNR and CDR2 FQNEAQ (reference sequence). This CDR3 spans 16 amino acids. CDR3 in DNA: TGTGCCAGCAGCCCACGAGAGGTACAGGGGGTCTATGGCTACACCTTC. This encodes CASSPREVQGVYGYTF.

CDR3 nucleotides: TGTGCCTGGAGTTTGACTCGTTCTAGCACAGATACGCAGTATTTT. This sequence encodes CAWSLTRSSTDTQYF. The chain employs TRBV30 and TRBJ2-3; unclear D gene. Trimming shortened V by 2 bases and J by 0 bases, and 12 bases separated the two germline ends. CDR3 length: 15 amino acids. In germline, CDR1 is GTSNPN, CDR2 SVGIG (reference sequence). Full variable domain (missing parts from reference TRBV30 and TRBJ2-3): SQTIHQWPATLVQPVGSPLSLECTVEGTSNPNLYWYRQAAGRGLQLLFYSVGIGQISSEVPQNLSASRPQDRQFILSSKKLLLSDSGFYLCAWSLTRSSTDTQYFGPGTRLTVL.

The CDR3: CATSRDKLGNQPQHF. The CDR3 nucleotides are TGTGCCACCAGCAGAGATAAGCTAGGCAATCAGCCCCAGCATTTT. The J gene is TRBJ1-5, the V gene TRBV15, with D hard to call. This CDR3 is 15 amino acids long. Germline-derived CDR1 and CDR2 are LNHNV and YYDKDF (reference sequence). V was shortened by 0 bases and J by 2 bases, with 8 bases between the two germline ends.